These T cell receptor beta chains were read from a single sample in a study of T cells in localized non-small cell lung cancer. Generated by immunoSEQ multiplex PCR, the TCRdb table keeps only in-frame clones and is missing some. The sample records approximately 31,000 clones, 94% being singletons. The specimen was peripheral blood, collected before any cancer treatment. Receptor source: a woman aged 35 to 70 with stage I lung adenocarcinoma. Both conserved end residues are part of each CDR3. A D gene is named only where the DNA matches it firmly. Clone size is shown for a subset of rows, as once, few, many or a class of expanded clone.

clone_size | j_call | v_call | d_call | cdr3_aa | cdr3_nt
. | TRBJ1-2 | TRBV5-4 | . | CASSPRGGFDGYTF | TGTGCCAGCAGCCCCCGGGGGGGGTTCGACGGCTACACCTTC
once | TRBJ1-2 | TRBV7-8 | TRBD1 | CASSLADRAAGYTF | TGTGCCAGCAGCTTAGCGGACAGGGCTGCCGGCTACACCTTC
. | TRBJ1-2 | TRBV28 | TRBD1 | CASNPTGRRGENYGYTF | TGTGCCAGCAACCCAACAGGCCGCAGGGGGGAAAACTATGGCTACACCTTC
. | TRBJ2-5 | TRBV28 | . | CASIDWAGKGTQYF | TGTGCCAGCATTGACTGGGCCGGGAAGGGGACCCAGTACTTC
. | TRBJ1-2 | TRBV4-1 | . | CASSQEASNVYGYTF | TGCGCCAGCAGCCAAGAGGCCTCGAACGTTTATGGCTACACCTTC
. | TRBJ2-3 | TRBV6-5 | . | CASRFEGTGPDTQYF | TGTGCCAGCAGATTCGAGGGAACAGGGCCAGATACGCAGTATTTT
once | TRBJ1-2 | TRBV19 | . | CASSEGDGFVWDYGYTF | TGTGCCAGTAGTGAGGGGGACGGTTTCGTATGGGACTATGGCTACACCTTC
. | TRBJ1-2 | TRBV6-4 | TRBD1 | CASSDFARGGRGGYTF | TGTGCCAGCAGTGACTTCGCCAGGGGGGGCAGAGGCGGCTACACCTTC
. | TRBJ2-3 | TRBV12-5 | TRBD1 | CASGWGQGAGTQYF | TGTGCTAGTGGTTGGGGACAGGGGGCTGGTACGCAGTATTTT
. | TRBJ2-1 | TRBV5-1 | TRBD1 | CASSNRDRDEQFF | TGCGCCAGCAGCAACCGGGACAGGGATGAGCAGTTCTTC
. | TRBJ2-7 | TRBV5-8 | . | CASSSLRANTYEQYF | TGTGCCAGCAGCTCATTAAGGGCCAATACCTACGAGCAGTACTTC
. | TRBJ2-5 | TRBV5-1 | . | CASSYMGLQETQYF | TGCGCCAGCAGCTATATGGGGCTTCAAGAGACCCAGTACTTC
. | TRBJ2-7 | TRBV7-9 | TRBD1 | CASSFGDRSSYEQYF | TGTGCCAGCAGCTTTGGGGACAGGAGCTCCTACGAGCAGTACTTC
. | TRBJ1-1 | TRBV10-3 | TRBD1 | CAISDEGAHTEAFF | TGTGCCATCAGTGATGAGGGGGCGCATACTGAAGCTTTCTTT
once | TRBJ2-5 | TRBV2 | . | CASSEVLSSGTQYF | TGTGCCAGCAGTGAAGTACTCAGTTCTGGGACCCAGTACTTC
. | TRBJ1-5 | TRBV5-6 | TRBD1 | CASSLEDRGRIRQPQHF | TGTGCCAGCAGCTTGGAGGACAGGGGGCGCATTCGTCAGCCCCAGCATTTT
. | TRBJ2-3 | TRBV18 | . | CASSPPGPALSTDTQYF | TGTGCCAGCTCACCGCCCGGCCCGGCCCTAAGCACAGATACGCAGTATTTT
. | TRBJ1-1 | TRBV27 | . | CASSLLPKGGTEAFF | TGTGCCAGCAGTTTACTACCGAAAGGGGGCACTGAAGCTTTCTTT
. | TRBJ1-2 | TRBV7-9 | . | CASSLPGVSGYTF | TGTGCCAGCAGCTTACCGGGAGTAAGCGGCTACACCTTC
. | TRBJ2-1 | TRBV6-5 | TRBD1 | CASSLTGIRYNEQFF | TGTGCCAGCAGTCTGACAGGGATACGCTACAATGAGCAGTTCTTC
. | TRBJ1-5 | TRBV6-4 | TRBD1 | CASSPDRASNQPQHF | TGTGCCAGCAGTCCGGACAGGGCTAGCAATCAGCCCCAGCATTTT
once | TRBJ2-1 | TRBV6-4 | . | CASSDPGLSKGNEQFF | TGTGCCAGCAGTGACCCGGGACTCTCCAAAGGCAATGAGCAGTTCTTC
. | TRBJ2-5 | TRBV5-6 | . | CASSLGGGSTRGETQYF | TGTGCCAGCAGCTTGGGTGGGGGCTCAACAAGAGGAGAGACCCAGTACTTC
. | TRBJ2-1 | TRBV4-1 | TRBD2 | CASSQDRGGASSYNEQFF | TGCGCCAGCAGCCAAGATCGCGGGGGGGCCAGCTCCTACAATGAGCAGTTCTTC
. | TRBJ1-3 | TRBV7-2 | . | CASSLGGSGNTIYF | TGTGCCAGCAGCTTAGGAGGGAGTGGAAACACCATATATTTT
. | TRBJ1-6 | TRBV7-2 | TRBD1 | CASSLRQGPSPLHF | TGTGCCAGCAGCTTAAGACAGGGTCCTTCACCCCTCCACTTT
. | TRBJ2-3 | TRBV5-1 | . | CASRRGSTDTQYF | TGCGCCAGCAGACGGGGGAGCACAGATACGCAGTATTTT
. | TRBJ2-7 | TRBV5-8 | . | CASSSPLRGGSTYEQYF | TGTGCCAGCAGCTCACCCCTAAGGGGCGGGTCGACCTACGAGCAGTACTTC
few | TRBJ1-2 | TRBV27 | TRBD1 | CASSPDRALGYTF | TGTGCCAGCAGTCCGGACAGGGCCCTTGGCTACACCTTC
. | TRBJ1-5 | TRBV27 | . | CASSFSGGSGNQPQHF | TGTGCCAGCAGTTTCTCGGGAGGGTCGGGCAATCAGCCCCAGCATTTT
. | TRBJ1-5 | TRBV13 | TRBD1 | CASSFGQGSHQPQHF | TGTGCCAGCAGCTTTGGACAGGGGAGCCATCAGCCCCAGCATTTT
. | TRBJ2-4 | TRBV5-4 | . | CASSLPGAAKNIQYF | TGTGCCAGCAGCTTACCGGGGGCGGCCAAAAACATTCAGTACTTC
. | TRBJ1-2 | TRBV25-1 | . | CASSERNRPYGYTF | TGTGCCAGCAGTGAAAGGAACAGGCCCTATGGCTACACCTTC
. | TRBJ1-5 | TRBV7-9 | . | CASSFGGVNQPQHF | TGTGCCAGCAGCTTCGGGGGGGTCAATCAGCCCCAGCATTTT
. | TRBJ1-2 | TRBV7-2 | TRBD1 | CASSPYLTGGNYGYTF | TGTGCCAGCAGCCCTTACTTGACAGGGGGCAACTATGGCTACACCTTC
. | TRBJ2-5 | TRBV12-5 | . | CASGLNSGRGETQYF | TGTGCTAGTGGTTTGAACTCAGGGAGGGGGGAGACCCAGTACTTC
. | TRBJ2-5 | TRBV5-6 | . | CASSLQGGRVKTQYF | TGTGCCAGCAGCTTGCAGGGTGGCAGGGTAAAGACCCAGTACTTC
. | TRBJ1-2 | TRBV7-2 | . | CASSSFLAVVSGYTF | TGTGCCAGCAGCTCATTTTTAGCAGTGGTTTCTGGCTACACCTTC
. | TRBJ1-5 | TRBV28 | TRBD1 | CASRGTGVVQPQHF | TGTGCCAGCCGCGGGACAGGGGTGGTTCAGCCCCAGCATTTT
. | TRBJ2-1 | TRBV5-6 | . | CASSLKTGRNEQFF | TGTGCCAGCAGCTTGAAAACAGGGAGGAATGAGCAGTTCTTC
once | TRBJ1-1 | TRBV11-3 | . | CASSSRTSSLTEAFF | TGTGCCAGCAGCTCACGGACATCGTCATTGACTGAAGCTTTCTTT
once | TRBJ1-6 | TRBV5-1 | TRBD1 | CASGGTTGDSPLHF | TGCGCCAGCGGGGGGACCACAGGGGATTCACCCCTCCACTTT
. | TRBJ2-5 | TRBV7-2 | TRBD1 | CASSTSGTGFRQETQYF | TGTGCCAGCAGCACCAGCGGGACAGGGTTTCGCCAAGAGACCCAGTACTTC
. | TRBJ1-4 | TRBV6-5 | . | CATKGGGSNEKLFF | TGTGCCACCAAAGGCGGGGGGTCTAATGAAAAACTGTTTTTT
. | TRBJ2-2 | TRBV10-1 | . | CASRAGQNTGELFF | TGCGCCAGCAGGGCGGGACAGAACACCGGGGAGCTGTTTTTT
. | TRBJ2-1 | TRBV5-1 | . | CASSLYQLPYNEQFF | TGCGCCAGCAGCTTGTACCAGCTTCCCTACAATGAGCAGTTCTTC
. | TRBJ1-1 | TRBV18 | . | CASSSTENTEAFF | TGTGCCAGCTCATCCACAGAAAACACTGAAGCTTTCTTT
. | TRBJ1-5 | TRBV5-5 | . | CASSPSPGIGGLQPQHF | TGTGCCAGCAGCCCCTCCCCTGGGATCGGAGGTCTACAGCCCCAGCATTTT
. | TRBJ2-1 | TRBV6-5 | . | CASSPPEINEQFF | TGTGCCAGCAGCCCACCGGAGATCAATGAGCAGTTCTTC
. | TRBJ2-1 | TRBV11-3 | . | CASSLAGLSNEQFF | TGTGCCAGCAGCTTAGCGGGGCTATCCAATGAGCAGTTCTTC
. | TRBJ1-5 | TRBV28 | . | CASRHEGSYQPQHF | TGTGCCAGCAGACACGAAGGCTCCTATCAGCCCCAGCATTTT
. | TRBJ1-5 | TRBV6-1 | . | CASQMWGSNQPQHF | TGTGCCAGTCAAATGTGGGGTAGCAATCAGCCCCAGCATTTT
. | TRBJ2-1 | TRBV7-9 | TRBD1 | CASSLAGTGGSPNEQFF | TGTGCCAGCAGCTTAGCCGGGACAGGGGGTTCCCCCAATGAGCAGTTCTTC
once | TRBJ2-1 | TRBV7-2 | . | CASNAYLDNEQFF | TGTGCCAGCAACGCTTATCTGGACAATGAGCAGTTCTTC
. | TRBJ1-5 | TRBV7-2 | . | CASSQRTGNQPQHF | TGTGCCAGCAGCCAACGGACGGGCAATCAGCCCCAGCATTTT